A selection of T cell receptor beta chains follows, all from one sample in a study of blood T cell repertoires in COVID-19. TCRdb's copy holds only in-frame clones and misses some; the assay was immunoSEQ multiplex PCR. The repertoire holds 53,000 or so clones, with 82% as singletons. Specimen: peripheral blood. The receptors were gathered from a human donor in a cohort sampled during active COVID-19. The CDR3 runs from the conserved cysteine through the conserved F or W. A D gene is named only where the DNA matches it firmly. Part of the rows lack a size; the others show once, few, many or a class for expanded clones.

V: TRBV12-5; J: TRBJ2-1; D: TRBD2; size: few; DNA: TGTGCTAGTGGGGAGCGGGACTCCTACAATGAGCAGTTCTTC; CDR3: CASGERDSYNEQFF
V: TRBV30; J: TRBJ2-7; D: TRBD1; size: few; DNA: TGTGCCTGGAGCACGGACAGGGGTCACGAGCAGTACTTC; CDR3: CAWSTDRGHEQYF
V: TRBV11-2; J: TRBJ2-7; D: NA; size: NA; DNA: TGTGCCAGCAGCTTTAATCAGGGGGGCAACGAGCAGTACTTC; CDR3: CASSFNQGGNEQYF
V: TRBV5-5; J: TRBJ2-2; D: NA; size: NA; DNA: TGTGCCAGCAGCCCAACCGAGAAACCTACCGGGGAGCTGTTTTTT; CDR3: CASSPTEKPTGELFF
V: TRBV11-2; J: TRBJ2-3; D: TRBD1; size: NA; DNA: TGTGCCAGCAGCTCGCCGGGACAGAATACAGATACGCAGTATTTT; CDR3: CASSSPGQNTDTQYF
V: TRBV10-2; J: TRBJ2-1; D: NA; size: NA; DNA: TGCGCCAGCAGTGCGGGGACTGGCCGGGAGCAGTTCTTC; CDR3: CASSAGTGREQFF
V: TRBV15; J: TRBJ2-5; D: NA; size: NA; DNA: TGTGCCACCAGCAGACTAGGCCGACAAGAGACCCAGTACTTC; CDR3: CATSRLGRQETQYF
V: TRBV19; J: TRBJ2-1; D: TRBD2; size: few; DNA: TGTGCCAGTAGTATGGGGGGGAGCTCCTACAATGAGCAGTTCTTC; CDR3: CASSMGGSSYNEQFF
V: TRBV6-5; J: TRBJ2-7; D: TRBD1; size: NA; DNA: TGTGCCAGCAGTTACCTGGGACAGGCAGCCTACGAGCAGTACTTC; CDR3: CASSYLGQAAYEQYF
V: TRBV27; J: TRBJ1-5; D: NA; size: NA; DNA: TGTGCCAGCAGTCAGGGGCGCAATCAGCCCCAGCATTTT; CDR3: CASSQGRNQPQHF
V: TRBV6-2/TRBV6-3; J: TRBJ2-2; D: NA; size: NA; DNA: TGTGCCAGCAGTTACGGAGACGGGGTTAACACCGGGGAGCTGTTTTTT; CDR3: CASSYGDGVNTGELFF
V: TRBV11-2; J: TRBJ2-7; D: NA; size: NA; DNA: TGTGCCAGCAGCTTTAACCAGGCGAGCTCCTACGAGCAGTACTTC; CDR3: CASSFNQASSYEQYF
V: TRBV7-9; J: TRBJ2-7; D: TRBD1; size: NA; DNA: TGTGCCAGCAGCTCTACGGGCGGGACAGGCGAGCAGTACTTC; CDR3: CASSSTGGTGEQYF
V: TRBV6-6; J: TRBJ1-4; D: TRBD1; size: NA; DNA: TGTGCCAGCACCGACAGGGGACTGAATGAAAAACTGTTTTTT; CDR3: CASTDRGLNEKLFF
V: TRBV2; J: TRBJ1-3; D: NA; size: NA; DNA: TGTGCCAGCGTATGGCCAGGTCACTCCGGAAACACCATATATTTT; CDR3: CASVWPGHSGNTIYF
V: TRBV7-9; J: TRBJ2-6; D: TRBD2; size: NA; DNA: TGTGCCAGCACCGTGAACTATTGGACTAGCGGGGGGGCTGGGGCCAACGTCCTGACTTTC; CDR3: CASTVNYWTSGGAGANVLTF
V: TRBV19; J: TRBJ2-7; D: NA; size: NA; DNA: TGTGCCAGTAGTATTAGGCCGAGGGACGAGCAGTACTTC; CDR3: CASSIRPRDEQYF
V: TRBV4-3; J: TRBJ2-2; D: TRBD1; size: NA; DNA: TGCGCCAGCAGCCAAGGGACCGGGACAGGGAGGACCGGGGAGCTGTTTTTT; CDR3: CASSQGTGTGRTGELFF
V: TRBV4-3; J: TRBJ2-3; D: TRBD2; size: once; DNA: TGCGCCAGCAGCCAAGGGACTAGCGGGGGGGCAATGAATACGCAGTATTTT; CDR3: CASSQGTSGGAMNTQYF
V: TRBV9; J: TRBJ1-6; D: NA; size: few; DNA: TGTGCCAGCAGCCCAGGTGGGGGGAGAGGTAATTCACCCCTCCACTTT; CDR3: CASSPGGGRGNSPLHF
V: TRBV9; J: TRBJ2-7; D: TRBD1; size: NA; DNA: TGTGCCAGCAGCGTTACAGGGGGCGCTTCCCACGAGCAGTACTTC; CDR3: CASSVTGGASHEQYF
V: TRBV7-2; J: TRBJ2-1; D: NA; size: NA; DNA: TGTGCCAGCAGCTTACGGCTCGGCGGGGAGCAGTTCTTC; CDR3: CASSLRLGGEQFF
V: TRBV5-1; J: TRBJ2-5; D: NA; size: NA; DNA: TGCGCCAGCAGCTTCGGGGGAGAGGGAGAGACCCAGTACTTC; CDR3: CASSFGGEGETQYF
V: TRBV5-4; J: TRBJ1-1; D: TRBD1; size: NA; DNA: TGTGCCAGCAGCTCTGGGCGACAGGGTGGGATGAACACTGAAGCTTTCTTT; CDR3: CASSSGRQGGMNTEAFF
V: TRBV14; J: TRBJ2-7; D: TRBD2; size: NA; DNA: TGTGCCAGCAGCCGCCTCTGGGGCGGGGGTTACGAGCAGTACTTC; CDR3: CASSRLWGGGYEQYF
V: TRBV24-1; J: TRBJ2-2; D: NA; size: NA; DNA: TGTGCCACCAGTGATCACACTAGACCCGGGGAGCTGTTTTTT; CDR3: CATSDHTRPGELFF
V: TRBV28; J: TRBJ2-2; D: NA; size: NA; DNA: TGTGCCAGCAGTCCAACAACAGGGTCCACCGGGGAGCTGTTTTTT; CDR3: CASSPTTGSTGELFF
V: TRBV7-8; J: TRBJ2-7; D: NA; size: NA; DNA: TGTGCCAGCAGCGACAGTGGCTTGAACTACGAGCAGTACTTC; CDR3: CASSDSGLNYEQYF
V: TRBV3-1/TRBV3-2; J: TRBJ2-7; D: TRBD1; size: NA; DNA: TGTGCCAGCCAGGGGGCGGGGTACTACGAGCAGTACTTC; CDR3: CASQGAGYYEQYF
V: TRBV2; J: TRBJ2-4; D: TRBD2; size: NA; DNA: TGTGCCATCGTCGCTCTAGCGGGGGGGCGGGCCAAAAACATTCAGTACTTC; CDR3: CAIVALAGGRAKNIQYF
V: TRBV7-9; J: TRBJ2-5; D: TRBD1; size: NA; DNA: TGTGCCAGCAGCTTCCGGAGGGACAGGGGGATGGAGACCCAGTACTTC; CDR3: CASSFRRDRGMETQYF
V: TRBV9; J: TRBJ2-1; D: TRBD2; size: NA; DNA: TGTGCCAGCAGCCCACGGACTAGCGGGTCTAATGAGCAGTTCTTC; CDR3: CASSPRTSGSNEQFF
V: TRBV3-1/TRBV3-2; J: TRBJ1-1; D: NA; size: NA; DNA: TGTGCCAGCAGCCCTCGACATAAGGGGGTTACTGAAGCTTTCTTT; CDR3: CASSPRHKGVTEAFF
V: TRBV10-1; J: TRBJ2-5; D: NA; size: NA; DNA: TGCGCCAGCAGTGACAAGGGGCATGCTCTTTTAAGTGAGACCCAGTACTTC; CDR3: CASSDKGHALLSETQYF
V: TRBV29-1; J: TRBJ1-2; D: NA; size: NA; DNA: TGCAGCGTTGGGGGACAACTCTATGGCTACACCTTC; CDR3: CSVGGQLYGYTF
V: TRBV4-1; J: TRBJ1-2; D: NA; size: NA; DNA: TGCGCCAGCAGCCAAGAATTGACCACAGTTCGTGGCTACACCTTC; CDR3: CASSQELTTVRGYTF
V: TRBV29-1; J: TRBJ2-2; D: TRBD1; size: NA; DNA: TGCAGCGCCCTAAGACAGGGTAGCACCGGGGAGCTGTTTTTT; CDR3: CSALRQGSTGELFF
V: TRBV6-1; J: TRBJ1-5; D: NA; size: NA; DNA: TGTGCCAGCAGTGATTCGATGCGAGAATCGGGCAATCAGCCCCAGCATTTT; CDR3: CASSDSMRESGNQPQHF
V: TRBV5-1; J: TRBJ2-5; D: TRBD1; size: NA; DNA: TGCGCCAGCAGCCCCCGGACAGGGGAGACCCAGTACTTC; CDR3: CASSPRTGETQYF
V: TRBV5-5; J: TRBJ1-2; D: NA; size: NA; DNA: TGTGCCAGCAGCTTGAGGGAGGCTGGTTCCAACTATGGCTACACCTTC; CDR3: CASSLREAGSNYGYTF
V: TRBV5-4; J: TRBJ2-1; D: TRBD1; size: few; DNA: TGTGCCAGCAGCTCGAGGGGGCTCGGGTTCGATGAGCAGTTCTTC; CDR3: CASSSRGLGFDEQFF
V: TRBV20-1; J: TRBJ2-3; D: NA; size: NA; DNA: TGCAGTGCTCGTGGGCCTTATCTAAGCACAGATATGCAGTATTTT; CDR3: CSARGPYLSTDMQYF
V: TRBV19; J: TRBJ1-6; D: NA; size: NA; DNA: TGTGCCAGTACCCCAGCGCAGGGATATTCACCCCTCCACTTT; CDR3: CASTPAQGYSPLHF
V: TRBV27; J: TRBJ1-4; D: NA; size: few; DNA: TGTGCCAGCAGTAGTCGGTCCCCTAATGAAAAACTGTTTTTT; CDR3: CASSSRSPNEKLFF
V: TRBV2; J: TRBJ2-1; D: NA; size: NA; DNA: TGTGCCAGCACCGGGGTCGACAATGAGCAGTTCTTC; CDR3: CASTGVDNEQFF
V: TRBV6-2/TRBV6-3; J: TRBJ2-7; D: TRBD1; size: NA; DNA: TGTGCCAGCAGCGAAACTTACGGGACAGGACTCGAGCAGTACTTC; CDR3: CASSETYGTGLEQYF
V: TRBV6-5; J: TRBJ1-5; D: NA; size: NA; DNA: TGTGCCACAAGAGGACAGATCAATCAGCCCCAGCATTTT; CDR3: CATRGQINQPQHF
V: TRBV18; J: TRBJ1-1; D: TRBD1; size: NA; DNA: TGTGCCAGCTCACCACAAAGGACAGGGGAGAGCACTGAAGCTTTCTTT; CDR3: CASSPQRTGESTEAFF
V: TRBV6-5; J: TRBJ1-6; D: TRBD1; size: NA; DNA: TGTGCCAGCAGGCCGACAGGGCTTTATTCACCCCTCCACTTT; CDR3: CASRPTGLYSPLHF
V: TRBV19; J: TRBJ1-1; D: TRBD1; size: NA; DNA: TGTGCCAGTAGTACTCCAGGGGGCAAAGCTTTCTTT; CDR3: CASSTPGGKAFF
V: TRBV7-2; J: TRBJ2-1; D: TRBD1; size: NA; DNA: TGTGCCAGCAGCTCGTCAGGGGGCCTCTACAATGAGCAGTTCTTC; CDR3: CASSSSGGLYNEQFF
V: TRBV3-1/TRBV3-2; J: TRBJ1-5; D: NA; size: NA; DNA: TGTGCCAGCAGCCAAGATATAACCGCGGGACAGCCCCAGCATTTT; CDR3: CASSQDITAGQPQHF
V: TRBV10-3; J: TRBJ2-3; D: NA; size: NA; DNA: TGTGCCATCAGCCTGGGACACCTGAACACAGATACGCAGTATTTT; CDR3: CAISLGHLNTDTQYF